This TCR beta chain originates from a study of tumor-infiltrating lymphocytes in primary liver carcinoma. TCR beta cDNA was prepared out of 500 ng total RNA by means of a constant-region primer. Generation of the TCR beta libraries relied on three nested multiplex PCR rounds using slightly modified ARM-PCR. TRBV1-TRBV30 forward primers paired with a C-beta reverse primer drove the first two PCR rounds, around 10 cycles each. Each CDR3 protein gets one entry after TCRdb re-called the multiplex PCR reads with MiXCR. The profile covers more than 95,000 distinct CDR3 sequences, with roughly three fifths appearing a single time and 7.5% to 9% taken by the ten largest. RNA and DNA were co-extracted from about 20-30 mg of unsorted bulk tissue. Details on this clonotype: Sequence at one end of the junction differs from germline and may be a read error.

This CDR3 is 14 amino acids long. CDR1 and CDR2 from the germline V gene are SQVTM and ANQGSEA. This receptor was obtained from an older woman with primary liver carcinoma and hepatitis B virus infection. The chain is built from TRBV29-1 and TRBJ2-5; 8 positions match TRBD2. What was sequenced was liver tumor tissue from sampling region 3. Noted subset: tumor region T3, left-lateral pole. CDR3 amino acids: CSVASSGSGKTQYF. CDR3 nucleotide sequence: TGCAGCGTTGCCTCCAGCGGGAGTGGGAAGACGCAGTACTTC.